This T cell receptor beta chain was obtained from a study of shared clonotypes between healthy human individuals. The germline CDR1 and CDR2 sequences are SGDLS and YYNGEE. Trimming left V 0 bases short and J 7 bases short, with 17 bases between. The CDR3 has 16 amino acids. Using immunoSEQ multiplex PCR, the repertoire was profiled, and TCRdb retains in-frame clones only, with some absent. The sample includes fewer than 2.5 million clones, 93% of them seen just once. Sequences were obtained from naive CD4+ T cells from PBMCs. As to subset: CD45RA+ positively selected. This TCR was recovered from a man between 18 and 29 years old in good health. Some clones in this sample may be carry-over from other donors' samples. The chain links TRBV9 to TRBJ2-1; TRBD2 might be the D (5 bases). The CDR3 DNA sequence: TGTGCCAGCAGCGTAGGCATCGGATCAGGCGGGAATGAGCAGTTCTTC. Residues: CASSVGIGSGGNEQFF.